The TCR beta chain under discussion was sequenced for a study of OX40 agonist ivuxolimab in advanced cancers. The wider study: Patients were dosed intravenously with ivuxolimab at 0.01 to 10 mg/kg every 2 weeks.

Concerning this clone itself: Its specificity is not known.

The CDR3 loop spans 15 amino acids. Trimming removed 1 base at V and 5 bases at J, with 15 bases between. Germline loops: CDR1 SGHAT, CDR2 FQNNGV. Overall study findings and caveats: Antigens targeted by the expanded peripheral T cells were not determined. Averaging showed that CD8+ T cells had more expanded clones than CD4+ did.

The protocol was immunoSEQ multiplex PCR, while the TCRdb copy is restricted to in-frame clones and leaves out a portion. The table records around 64,000 clones, 80% to 95% of them present only once. The TCR originated in an adult with an advanced solid tumor such as melanoma, head and neck, liver or kidney cancer. The chain carries TRBV11-2 and TRBJ2-7; tentatively, D is TRBD1 or TRBD2 (7 bases each). The sample in question was CD4+ or CD8+ T cells sorted from blood, obtained in a trial of the OX40 agonist ivuxolimab. This CDR3 reads CASSLGPGGGDEQYF. The CDR3 DNA sequence: TGTGCCAGCAGCTTAGGGCCAGGGGGGGGCGACGAGCAGTACTTC.